This T cell receptor (beta chain) came from a study of cytomegalovirus exposure and HLA in healthy donors (dated by TCRdb to 2016 to 2017). At the level of the whole study: According to an earlier analysis of 587 of the donors, about 170 million T cells yielded 95 million to 140 million unique TCR beta sequences and about 300 Gb of sequence data. To study patterns of TCR occurrence, a later analysis re-analyzed previously published TCR beta repertoires from 550 to 800 donors and added high-resolution HLA genotyping. Every repertoire in the discovery cohort had been generated on one and the same sequencing platform. The number of typed donors differed by locus: roughly 620-640 for A, B, C, DRB1 and DQB1; about 520 for DQA1; 606 for DPA1; and 400 to 480 for DPB1. Among roughly 400 genotyped donors of the cohort, an average of approximately 240,000 unique TCR beta nucleotide sequences were sequenced per donor, around 20% of them non-productive. Genome-wide SNP genotypes for about 55% of the roughly 670 donors were used in a later genetic analysis, which treated that subset as a discovery cohort. The genetic ancestry cluster associated with self-reported Caucasian donors included over 65% of the 398 genotyped donors. In an earlier analysis of a few hundred of the donors, high-throughput TCR beta sequencing was used to judge whether each TCR beta V gene segment behaved as functional or pseudogenic. Besides the first cohort of more than 650 subjects, a separate validation cohort made up of about 120 different subjects was used. Alongside the repertoire data, information on donor age, sex, ethnicity and CMV serostatus was compiled. Four to six DR-DQ haplotypes were handled as single units for association and clustering, since linkage in the cohort was strong. Rather than using new phenotypic data, the later analysis identified candidate immune exposures from TCR beta sequences and from how often those sequences occurred across donors. The study combined high-throughput TCR immunosequencing, statistical association of individual TCRs with disease status, and machine learning to predict cytomegalovirus infection status. HLA typing included class I and class II loci at four-digit resolution. The aim of the study was to test whether cataloging public T cell receptors could identify signatures of past pathogen exposure. The T cell repertoires of under 700 subjects were profiled by immunosequencing and related to cytomegalovirus serostatus. Roughly 300 gigabases of sequencing data and around 90 million unique TCR sequences made up an early release that covered roughly 670 HLA-typed donors. Overall study results and their limits: Because counts were too low, roughly 17 rarely observed V segments, including chromosome 9 orphons, were left out of the earlier analysis of 500 to 650 of the donors. The classifier was reported to diagnose cytomegalovirus status with high specificity and sensitivity in both the original and validation cohorts. Linkage disequilibrium might explain the correlated functional status among segregating V segments, but an unknown experimental factor could not be ruled out. A further reported finding was that TCR beta sequences accurately predicted the HLA-A and HLA-B alleles for most subjects in the first cohort. In a later analysis, TCR association rates were found to vary across HLA loci, with the most associated TCRs seen for DRB1 alleles and the fewest for HLA-C alleles. According to a later analysis, parvovirus B19, influenza, CMV and Epstein-Barr virus appeared linked to several top co-occurrence clusters. In vitro tests confirmed that a few of the cytomegalovirus-associated TCR beta chains recognize cytomegalovirus antigens. A later analysis associated 16,951 TCR beta sequences with specific HLA alleles at a false discovery rate of 0.05. Immune exposure information for the cohort was limited to CMV serostatus. Compared with the roughly 670-donor mean, donors in an Asian-associated ancestry cluster had fewer N-insertions in productive TCRs, according to a later genetic analysis. Presence/absence analyses assumed roughly uniform sequencing depth across donors, an assumption that may not hold. In this cohort, only TCR beta chains were sequenced, and detectable features were limited by the absence of alpha or paired-chain data. In a later analysis, HLA-associated TCR beta chains were found to be more clonally expanded and to have lower generation probabilities than equally common non-associated chains. Because some donors lacked HLA typing at each locus, the association tests relied only on the typed subset. The authors suggested that the approach could potentially be generalized to other disease states and immunological phenotypes. Most CMV-associated TCR beta chains appeared to be HLA-restricted in a later analysis, and the HLA associations seemed to be driven largely by CMV exposure. An earlier analysis of some 590 of the donors showed that most TCR beta V segments appeared in productive rearrangements either about 87% or about 30% of the time, which broadly matched IMGT annotations. Assigning TCR associations to individual alleles was difficult when HLA alleles, especially DR and DQ, strongly co-occurred. Some IMGT-functional V segments, including TRBV6-2 and TRBV6-3, could not be distinguished by the 87-base-pair reads and were therefore excluded. The study gave a list of 150 to 200 TCR beta chains associated with cytomegalovirus. The sequencing pipeline was judged likely to have produced a cluster of highly shared sequence variants as a technical artifact. Most TCR sequences were seen in very few donors, while some public TCRs were found in many individuals. An association between a missense DCLRE1C variant and V-gene and J-gene trimming of TCR beta chains was found in a later genetic analysis and replicated in an independent cohort.

In total, approximately 610 healthy bone marrow donors made up the cohort. At the time of sampling, every cohort member was nominally healthy, though immune exposures that went unrecorded were likely present. The donor was CMV seropositive and was included in the group of approximately 310 seropositive cohort members. A peripheral blood sample was provided by each donor, and peripheral blood mononuclear cells were used for TCR beta sequencing. The Qiagen DNeasy Blood Extraction Kit was used to extract genomic DNA from the blood cell samples. The V end loses 4 bases and the J end loses 3 bases, and a stretch of 19 bases separates them. Per the germline V gene, MGHRA is the CDR1 and YSYEKL is the CDR2. The CDR3, from cysteine to phenylalanine, totals 16 residues. Of all the DNA, just the CDR3 is kept, 48 bases in frame from base 1. With regard to this clone: Its binding antigen is unknown. Base quality data are lacking; no much larger clone is found one base away.

The library was made by the immunoSEQ multiplex PCR assay. A mixture of 60 forward primers for TCR Vbeta segments and 13 reverse primers for TCR Jbeta segments was used in the multiplex PCR. A multiplex PCR assay on genomic DNA amplified the CDR3 region of rearranged TCR beta genes. The Illumina HiSeq System was used to sequence the amplified TCR beta libraries as 87-base-pair reads. The original methods were these. A later analysis tallied roughly 76 million unique TCR beta chains across the 550 to 850 repertoires, and approximately 12 million of those chains were shared by two or more donors. Raw reads were error-corrected and collapsed into unique sequences with a nearest-neighbor algorithm that merged closely related sequences to remove PCR and sequencing errors. V, D and J gene segments were assigned by aligning CDR3 sequences to IMGT reference sequences. Each retained sequence needed at least a six-nucleotide match to both a V gene segment and a J gene segment. Rearrangements were called productive when the CDR3 lacked stop codons and stayed in frame with V and J; all others were non-productive. Following IMGT convention, CDR3 was defined as the stretch from the second conserved V-encoded cysteine to the conserved J-encoded phenylalanine. The earlier analysis of roughly 590 of the donors excluded sequences that lacked an unambiguous match to a single V gene segment. In an earlier analysis of several hundred of the donors, V segments were called functional above 56.7% productive rearrangements and were called segregating when the between-donor standard deviation exceeded 5%. A statistical classification framework was built for diagnosing cytomegalovirus status from the catalog of TCR beta chain sequences. In a later analysis, TCR nucleotide sequences were compared against IMGT/GENE-DB human TR gene sequences so that V and J genes could be assigned. A later analysis assigned CDR3 sequences and most-parsimonious VDJ recombination scenarios with the TCRdist pipeline. In a later analysis, every TCR beta chain was defined by the combination of its CDR3 amino acid sequence and its V-gene family, and reads without a unique V-gene family were dropped. A later analysis removed roughly 590 highly shared, low-generation-probability nucleotide sequences to deal with suspected cross-contamination and a sequencing artifact. A later analysis calculated a clonal expansion index for each public chain from normalized within-repertoire ranks of inferred template counts. A later analysis computed generation probabilities with a VDJ recombination model fitted to out-of-frame rearrangements, and checked the results against IGoR. In a later analysis, hypergeometric tests were used to score TCR-TCR, TCR-HLA and TCR-CMV co-occurrence, with a repertoire-size bias correction applied to TCR pairs. A later analysis estimated false discovery rates by permuting HLA or CMV assignments 20 times. In a later analysis, co-occurring TCRs were grouped using DBSCAN, and TCRdist sequence similarity was added for clustering within HLA-allele-positive subsets. Repertoires with fewer than 30,000 or more than 120,000 public chains were left out of co-occurrence clustering, as were four to six repertoires with anomalous nucleotide sharing. Entries here come from immuneACCESS through TCRdb and include only in-frame sequences with V and J called. Some clones fail to appear in such tables; in the studies checked, an unresolved V gene covers under half of the shortfall, and the cause of the remainder is unknown. Clone size and the V and J calls come from that table; the DNA yielded D and trimming. The sample data list 130,000 or so clones, and 6.5% to 9.5% of these were observed just once. The ten top clones hold 5% to 6.5% of the sample.

This receptor was identified in a middle-aged woman in good health and CMV-seropositive. The rearrangement joined TRBV4-1 to TRBJ2-7, with TRBD2 tentatively as D gene (5 bases match). Sequencing used PBMCs. The base sequence is TGCGCCAGCAGCCCTTACCGGAACCCGGCGGGCTACGAGCAGTACTTC. Translated, this gives CASSPYRNPAGYEQYF.